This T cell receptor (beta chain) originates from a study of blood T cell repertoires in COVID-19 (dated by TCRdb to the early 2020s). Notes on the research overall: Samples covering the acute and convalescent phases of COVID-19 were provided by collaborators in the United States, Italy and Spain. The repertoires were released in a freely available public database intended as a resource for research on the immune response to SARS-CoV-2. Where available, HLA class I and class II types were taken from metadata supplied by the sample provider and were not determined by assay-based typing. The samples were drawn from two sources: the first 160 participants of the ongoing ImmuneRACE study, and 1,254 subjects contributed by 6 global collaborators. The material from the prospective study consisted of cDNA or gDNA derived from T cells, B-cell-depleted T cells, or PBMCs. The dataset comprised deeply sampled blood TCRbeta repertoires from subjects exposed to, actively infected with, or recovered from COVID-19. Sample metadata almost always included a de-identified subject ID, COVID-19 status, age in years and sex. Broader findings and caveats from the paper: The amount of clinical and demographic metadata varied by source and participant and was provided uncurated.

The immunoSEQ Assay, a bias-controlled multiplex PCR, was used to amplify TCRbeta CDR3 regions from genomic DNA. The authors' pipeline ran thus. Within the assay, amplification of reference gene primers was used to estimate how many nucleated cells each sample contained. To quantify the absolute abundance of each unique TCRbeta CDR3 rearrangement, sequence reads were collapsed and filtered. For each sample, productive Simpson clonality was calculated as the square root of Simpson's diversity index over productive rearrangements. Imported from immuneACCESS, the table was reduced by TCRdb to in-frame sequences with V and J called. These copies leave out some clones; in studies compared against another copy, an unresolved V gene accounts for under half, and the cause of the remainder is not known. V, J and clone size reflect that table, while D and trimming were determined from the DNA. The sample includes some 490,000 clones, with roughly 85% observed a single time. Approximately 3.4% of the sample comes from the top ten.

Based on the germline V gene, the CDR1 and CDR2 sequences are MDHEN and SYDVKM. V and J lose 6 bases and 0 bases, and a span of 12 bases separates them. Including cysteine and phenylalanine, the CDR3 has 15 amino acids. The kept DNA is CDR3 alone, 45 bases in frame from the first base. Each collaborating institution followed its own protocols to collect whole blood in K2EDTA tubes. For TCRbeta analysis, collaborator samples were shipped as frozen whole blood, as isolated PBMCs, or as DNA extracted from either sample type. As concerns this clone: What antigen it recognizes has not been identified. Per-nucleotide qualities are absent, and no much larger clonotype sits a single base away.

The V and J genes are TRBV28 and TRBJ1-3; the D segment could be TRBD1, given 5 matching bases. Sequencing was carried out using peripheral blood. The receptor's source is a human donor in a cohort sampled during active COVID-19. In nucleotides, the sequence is TGTGCCAGCAGAACCCTGACAGTCTCTGGAAACACCATATATTTT. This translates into CASRTLTVSGNTIYF.